The source of this T cell receptor beta chain is a study of technical replicates of blood from several donors. The assay was immunoSEQ multiplex PCR, and TCRdb's table has in-frame clones only and misses some. The sample carries 55,000 to 65,000 clones, approximately 92% recorded once. The source is a human donor in good health. Some clones in this sample may be carry-over from other donors' samples. The sample comprised PBMCs.

CDR3 nucleotides: TGCGCCAGCAGCACAGGGACAGGGCACGATTATGGCTACACCTTC. It translates to CASSTGTGHDYGYTF. The chain couples TRBV5-1 to TRBJ1-2; 9 bases are shared with TRBD1. The length of the CDR3 is 15 residues. Unmatched junction bases numbered 9, after V lost 4 bases and J lost 5 bases. Per germline, CDR1 SGHRS and CDR2 YFSETQ.